This T cell receptor beta chain was profiled in a study of post-analysis software for immune sequencing data. Study-level background: Both relapsing-remitting and secondary progressive multiple sclerosis featured among the disease courses, as did progressive-relapsing multiple sclerosis. Findings of the study overall: Controls showed lower frequencies than patients for five or six TRBV segments, and TRBV5-6, TRBV5-1 and TRBV20-1 were among these. The study found significantly lower normalized Chao1 diversity in multiple sclerosis patients than in controls.

The CDR3 totals 19 residues. V was clipped by 1 base and J by 5 bases; unmatched bases: 17. Germline loops: CDR1 SGHTA, CDR2 FQGNSA. Only a few counts were recorded for this clonotype. The target antigen is unknown. Unique molecular identifiers were built into the TCR beta cDNA libraries. TCRdb reanalysed the PCR reads using MiXCR and keeps one entry per CDR3 protein. The sample has roughly 800,000 distinct CDR3 sequences; 30% are singletons. This rearrangement joins TRBV7-2 to TRBJ2-5; TRBD2 matches at 9 bases. The sequence was collected from a girl under 18 with multiple sclerosis. The specimen was blood. The CDR3 sequence: CASSLGGLSAGGPRETQYF. The CDR3 DNA follows: TGTGCCAGCAGCTTAGGAGGTTTATCGGCGGGAGGGCCTCGGGAGACCCAGTACTTC.